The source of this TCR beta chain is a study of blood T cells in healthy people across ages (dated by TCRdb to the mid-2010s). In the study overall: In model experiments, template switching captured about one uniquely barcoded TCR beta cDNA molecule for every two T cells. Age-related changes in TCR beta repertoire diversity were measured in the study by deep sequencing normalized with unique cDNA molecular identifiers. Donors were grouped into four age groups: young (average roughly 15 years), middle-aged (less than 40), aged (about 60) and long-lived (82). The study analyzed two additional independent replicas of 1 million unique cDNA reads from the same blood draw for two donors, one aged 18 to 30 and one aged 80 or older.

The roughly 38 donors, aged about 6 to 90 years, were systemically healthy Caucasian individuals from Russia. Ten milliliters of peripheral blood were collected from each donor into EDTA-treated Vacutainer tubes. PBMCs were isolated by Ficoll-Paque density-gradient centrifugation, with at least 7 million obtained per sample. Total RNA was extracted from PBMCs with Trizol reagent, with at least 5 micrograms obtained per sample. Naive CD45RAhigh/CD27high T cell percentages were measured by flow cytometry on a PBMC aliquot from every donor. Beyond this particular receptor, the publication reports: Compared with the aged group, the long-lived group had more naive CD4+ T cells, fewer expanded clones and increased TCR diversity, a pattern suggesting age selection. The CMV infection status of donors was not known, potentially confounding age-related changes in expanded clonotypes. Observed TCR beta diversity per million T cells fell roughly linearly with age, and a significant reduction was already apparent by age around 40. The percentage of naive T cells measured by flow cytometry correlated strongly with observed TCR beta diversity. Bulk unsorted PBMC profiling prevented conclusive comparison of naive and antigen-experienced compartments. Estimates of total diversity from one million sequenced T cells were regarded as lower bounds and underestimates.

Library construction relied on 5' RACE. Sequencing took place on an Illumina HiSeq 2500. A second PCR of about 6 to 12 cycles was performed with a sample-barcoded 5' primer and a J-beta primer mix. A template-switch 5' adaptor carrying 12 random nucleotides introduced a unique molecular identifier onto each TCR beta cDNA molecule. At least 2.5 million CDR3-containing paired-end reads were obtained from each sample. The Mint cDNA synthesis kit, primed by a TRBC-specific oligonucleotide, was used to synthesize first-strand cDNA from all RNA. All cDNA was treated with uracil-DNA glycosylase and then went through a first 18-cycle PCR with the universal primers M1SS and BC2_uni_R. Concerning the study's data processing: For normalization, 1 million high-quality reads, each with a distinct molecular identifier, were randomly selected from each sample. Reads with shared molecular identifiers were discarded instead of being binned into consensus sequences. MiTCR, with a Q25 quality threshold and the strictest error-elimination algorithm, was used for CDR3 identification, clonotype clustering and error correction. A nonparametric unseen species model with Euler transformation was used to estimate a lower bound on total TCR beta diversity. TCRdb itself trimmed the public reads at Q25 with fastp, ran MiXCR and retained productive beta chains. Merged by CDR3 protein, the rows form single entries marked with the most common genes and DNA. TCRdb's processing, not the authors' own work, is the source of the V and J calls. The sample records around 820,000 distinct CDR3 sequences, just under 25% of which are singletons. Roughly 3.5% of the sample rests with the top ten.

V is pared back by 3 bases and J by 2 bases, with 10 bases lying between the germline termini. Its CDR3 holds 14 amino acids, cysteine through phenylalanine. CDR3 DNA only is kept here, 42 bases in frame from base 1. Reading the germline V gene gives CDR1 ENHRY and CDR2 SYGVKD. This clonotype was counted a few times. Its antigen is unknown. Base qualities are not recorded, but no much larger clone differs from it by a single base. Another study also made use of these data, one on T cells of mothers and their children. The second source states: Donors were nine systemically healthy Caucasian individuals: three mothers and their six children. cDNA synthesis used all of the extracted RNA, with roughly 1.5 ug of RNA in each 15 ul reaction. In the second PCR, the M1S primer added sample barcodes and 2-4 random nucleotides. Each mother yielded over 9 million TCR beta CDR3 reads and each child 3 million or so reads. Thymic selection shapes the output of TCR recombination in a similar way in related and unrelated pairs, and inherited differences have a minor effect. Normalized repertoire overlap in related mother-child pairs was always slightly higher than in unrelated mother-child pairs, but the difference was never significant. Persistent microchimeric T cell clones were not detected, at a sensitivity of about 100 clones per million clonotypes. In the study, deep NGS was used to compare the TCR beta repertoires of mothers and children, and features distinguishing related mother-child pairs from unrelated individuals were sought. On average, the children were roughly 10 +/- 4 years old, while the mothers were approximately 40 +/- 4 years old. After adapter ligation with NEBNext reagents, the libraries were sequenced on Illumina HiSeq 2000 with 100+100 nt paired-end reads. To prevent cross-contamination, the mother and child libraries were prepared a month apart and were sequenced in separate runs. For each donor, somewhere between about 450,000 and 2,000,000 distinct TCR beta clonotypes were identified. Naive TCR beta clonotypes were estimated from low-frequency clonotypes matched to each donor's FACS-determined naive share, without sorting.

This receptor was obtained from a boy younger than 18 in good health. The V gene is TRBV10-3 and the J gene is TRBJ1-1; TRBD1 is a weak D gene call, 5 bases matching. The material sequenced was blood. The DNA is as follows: TGTGCCATCAGTGATGACAGCTATAACACTGAAGCTTTCTTT. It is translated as CAISDDSYNTEAFF.